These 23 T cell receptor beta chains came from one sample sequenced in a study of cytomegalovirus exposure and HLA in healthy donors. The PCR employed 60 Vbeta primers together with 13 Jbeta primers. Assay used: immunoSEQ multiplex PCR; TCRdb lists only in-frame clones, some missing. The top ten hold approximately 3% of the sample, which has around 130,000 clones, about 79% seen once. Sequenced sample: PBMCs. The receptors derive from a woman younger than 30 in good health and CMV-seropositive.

The CDR3 bases are TGTGCCAGCAGCAAGACAGGGGAGAGGACTGGGGCCAACGTCCTGACTTTC. Translated: CASSKTGERTGANVLTF. This chain joins TRBV9 and TRBJ2-6, with 8 bases fitting TRBD1. CDR1 and CDR2 from the germline V gene are SGDLS and YYNGEE. V lost 4 bases to trimming and J lost 2 bases; unmatched junction nucleotides: 8. The CDR3 consists of 17 residues.

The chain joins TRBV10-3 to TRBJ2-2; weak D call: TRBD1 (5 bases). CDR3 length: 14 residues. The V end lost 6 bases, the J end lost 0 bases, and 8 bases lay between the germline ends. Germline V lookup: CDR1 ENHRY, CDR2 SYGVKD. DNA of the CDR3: TGTGCCATCAGGACAGTTCCGAACACCGGGGAGCTGTTTTTT. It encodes CAIRTVPNTGELFF.

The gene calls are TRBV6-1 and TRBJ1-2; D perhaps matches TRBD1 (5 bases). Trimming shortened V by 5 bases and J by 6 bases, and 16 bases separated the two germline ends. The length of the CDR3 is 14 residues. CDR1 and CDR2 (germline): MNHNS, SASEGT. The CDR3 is CASSKEGLGHGYTF. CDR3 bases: TGTGCCAGCAGTAAAGAGGGGTTAGGACATGGCTACACCTTC.

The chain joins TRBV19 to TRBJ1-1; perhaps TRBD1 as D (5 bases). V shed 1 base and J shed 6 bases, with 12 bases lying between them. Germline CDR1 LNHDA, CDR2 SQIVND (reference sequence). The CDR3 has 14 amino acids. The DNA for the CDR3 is TGTGCCAGTAGTATAGTGGGGGGTTCGGCTGAAGCTTTCTTT. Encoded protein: CASSIVGGSAEAFF.

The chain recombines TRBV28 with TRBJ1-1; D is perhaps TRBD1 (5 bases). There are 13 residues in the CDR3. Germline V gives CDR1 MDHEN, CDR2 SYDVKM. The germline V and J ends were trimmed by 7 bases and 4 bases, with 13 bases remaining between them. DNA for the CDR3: TGTGCCAGCACGGAGGGGCGGACCACTGAAGCTTTCTTT. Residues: CASTEGRTTEAFF.

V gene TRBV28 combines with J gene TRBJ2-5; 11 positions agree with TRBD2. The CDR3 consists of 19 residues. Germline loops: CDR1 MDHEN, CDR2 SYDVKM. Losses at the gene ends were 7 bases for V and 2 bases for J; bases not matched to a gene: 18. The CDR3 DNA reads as TGTGCCAGCACTAAACGCCGATCTAGCGGGGGGCCAGTTCAAGAGACCCAGTACTTC. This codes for CASTKRRSSGGPVQETQYF. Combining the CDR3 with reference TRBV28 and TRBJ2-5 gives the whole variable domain DVKVTQSSRYLVKRTGEKVFLECVQDMDHENMFWYRQDPGLGLRLIYFSYDVKMKEKGDIPEGYSVSREKKERFSLILESASTNQTSMYLCASTKRRSSGGPVQETQYFGPGTRLLVL.

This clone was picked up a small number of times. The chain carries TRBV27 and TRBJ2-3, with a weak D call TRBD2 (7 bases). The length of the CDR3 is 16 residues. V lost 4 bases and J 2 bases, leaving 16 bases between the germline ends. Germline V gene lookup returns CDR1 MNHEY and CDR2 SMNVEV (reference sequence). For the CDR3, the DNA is TGTGCCAGCAGTTCCGGGCGGGGGACATACACAGATACGCAGTATTTT. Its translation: CASSSGRGTYTDTQYF.

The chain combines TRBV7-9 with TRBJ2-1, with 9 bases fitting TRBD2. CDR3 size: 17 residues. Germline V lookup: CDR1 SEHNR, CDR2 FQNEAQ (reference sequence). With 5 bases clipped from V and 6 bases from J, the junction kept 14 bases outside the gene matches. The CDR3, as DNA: TGTGCCAGCAGCCTCTTTAGCGCGGGGGGGAAAGCCAATGAGCAGTTCTTC. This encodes CASSLFSAGGKANEQFF.

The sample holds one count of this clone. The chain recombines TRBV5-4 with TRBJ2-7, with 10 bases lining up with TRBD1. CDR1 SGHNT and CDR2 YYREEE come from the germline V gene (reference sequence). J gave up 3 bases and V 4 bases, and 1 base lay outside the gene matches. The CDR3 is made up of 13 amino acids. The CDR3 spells CASSGDRGYEQYF. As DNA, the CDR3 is TGTGCCAGCAGCGGGGACAGGGGCTACGAGCAGTACTTC.

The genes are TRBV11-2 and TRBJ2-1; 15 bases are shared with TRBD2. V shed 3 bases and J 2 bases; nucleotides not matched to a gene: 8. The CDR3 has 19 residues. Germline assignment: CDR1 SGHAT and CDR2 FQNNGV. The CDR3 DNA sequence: TGTGCCAGCAGCTTCGGGCGGACTAGCGGGGGGGTCGCCTACAATGAGCAGTTCTTC. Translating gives CASSFGRTSGGVAYNEQFF.

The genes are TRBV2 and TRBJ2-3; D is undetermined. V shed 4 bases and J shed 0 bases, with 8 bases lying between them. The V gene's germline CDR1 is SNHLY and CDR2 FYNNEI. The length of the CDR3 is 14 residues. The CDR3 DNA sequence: TGTGCCAGCAGTGGACAATTCAGCACAGATACGCAGTATTTT. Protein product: CASSGQFSTDTQYF.

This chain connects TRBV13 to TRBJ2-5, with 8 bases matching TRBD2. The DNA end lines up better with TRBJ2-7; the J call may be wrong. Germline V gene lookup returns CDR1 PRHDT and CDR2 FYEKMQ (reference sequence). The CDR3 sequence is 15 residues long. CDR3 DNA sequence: TGTGCCAGCAGCCTCGGGGCTAGCGGGTCCTACGAGCAGTACTTC. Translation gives CASSLGASGSYEQYF.

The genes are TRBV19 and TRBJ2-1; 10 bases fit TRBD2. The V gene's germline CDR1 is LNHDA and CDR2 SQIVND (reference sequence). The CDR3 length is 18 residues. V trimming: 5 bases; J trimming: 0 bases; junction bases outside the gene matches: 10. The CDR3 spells CASSPGWTSGYSYNEQFF. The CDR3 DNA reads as TGTGCCAGTAGTCCAGGGTGGACTAGCGGATACTCCTACAATGAGCAGTTCTTC.

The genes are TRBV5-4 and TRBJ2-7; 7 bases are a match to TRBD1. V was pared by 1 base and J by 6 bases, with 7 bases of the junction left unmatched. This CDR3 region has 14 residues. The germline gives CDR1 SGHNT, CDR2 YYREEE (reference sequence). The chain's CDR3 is CASSLRDREGEQYF. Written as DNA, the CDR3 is TGTGCCAGCAGCTTGCGCGACAGGGAAGGCGAGCAGTACTTC.

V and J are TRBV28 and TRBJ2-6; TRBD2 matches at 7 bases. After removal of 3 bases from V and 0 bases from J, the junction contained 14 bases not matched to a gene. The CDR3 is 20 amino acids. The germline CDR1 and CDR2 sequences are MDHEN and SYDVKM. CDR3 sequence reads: CASSFWVGSGESSGANVLTF. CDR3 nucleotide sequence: TGTGCCAGCAGTTTTTGGGTAGGGAGCGGGGAGAGCTCTGGGGCCAACGTCCTGACTTTC. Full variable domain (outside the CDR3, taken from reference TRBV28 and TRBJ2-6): DVKVTQSSRYLVKRTGEKVFLECVQDMDHENMFWYRQDPGLGLRLIYFSYDVKMKEKGDIPEGYSVSREKKERFSLILESASTNQTSMYLCASSFWVGSGESSGANVLTFGAGSRLTVL.

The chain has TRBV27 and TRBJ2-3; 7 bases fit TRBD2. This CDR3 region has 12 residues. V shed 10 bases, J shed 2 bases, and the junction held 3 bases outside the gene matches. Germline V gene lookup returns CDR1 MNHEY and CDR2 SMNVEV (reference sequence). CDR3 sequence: CATWDYTDTQYF. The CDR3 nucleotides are TGTGCCACATGGGACTACACAGATACGCAGTATTTT.

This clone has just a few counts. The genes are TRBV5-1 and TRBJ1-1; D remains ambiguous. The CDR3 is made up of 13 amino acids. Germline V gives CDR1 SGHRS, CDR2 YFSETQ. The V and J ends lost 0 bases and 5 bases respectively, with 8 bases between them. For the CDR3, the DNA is TGCGCCAGCAGCTTGGTACAAGTGACTGAAGCTTTCTTT. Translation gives CASSLVQVTEAFF.

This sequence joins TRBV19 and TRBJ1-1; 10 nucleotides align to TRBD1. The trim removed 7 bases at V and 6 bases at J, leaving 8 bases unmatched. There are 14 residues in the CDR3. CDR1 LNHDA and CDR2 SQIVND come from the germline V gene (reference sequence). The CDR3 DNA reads TGTGCCAGTACCCCCCGGGGACAGGGGCCTGAAGCTTTCTTT. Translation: CASTPRGQGPEAFF.

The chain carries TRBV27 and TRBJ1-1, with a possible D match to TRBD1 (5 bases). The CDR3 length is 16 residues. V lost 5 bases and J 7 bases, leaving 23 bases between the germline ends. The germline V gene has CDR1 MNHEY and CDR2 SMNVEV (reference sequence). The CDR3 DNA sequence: TGTGCCAGCAGTCCGCTCCTCAGGGTTGAGAAGGATGAAGCTTTCTTT. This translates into CASSPLLRVEKDEAFF.

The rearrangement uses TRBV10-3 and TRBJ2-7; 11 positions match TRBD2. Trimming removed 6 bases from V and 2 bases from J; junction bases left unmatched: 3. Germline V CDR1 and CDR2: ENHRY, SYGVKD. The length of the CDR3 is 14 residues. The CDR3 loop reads CAISGTSGPYEQYF. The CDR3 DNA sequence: TGTGCCATCAGCGGGACTAGCGGACCCTACGAGCAGTACTTC.

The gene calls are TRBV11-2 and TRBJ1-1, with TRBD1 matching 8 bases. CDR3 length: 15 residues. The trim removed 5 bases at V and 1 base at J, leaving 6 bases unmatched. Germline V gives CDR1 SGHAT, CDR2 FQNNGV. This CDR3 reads CASSIRQGTNTEAFF. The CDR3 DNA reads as TGTGCCAGCAGCATACGACAGGGGACGAACACTGAAGCTTTCTTT.

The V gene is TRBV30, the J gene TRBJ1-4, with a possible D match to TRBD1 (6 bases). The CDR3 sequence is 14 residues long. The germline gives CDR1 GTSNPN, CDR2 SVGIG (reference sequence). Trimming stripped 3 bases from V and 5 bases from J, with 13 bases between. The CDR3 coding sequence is TGTGCCTGGAGCCAGGACAGCCGGAATGAAAAACTGTTTTTT. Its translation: CAWSQDSRNEKLFF. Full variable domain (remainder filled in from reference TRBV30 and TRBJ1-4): SQTIHQWPATLVQPVGSPLSLECTVEGTSNPNLYWYRQAAGRGLQLLFYSVGIGQISSEVPQNLSASRPQDRQFILSSKKLLLSDSGFYLCAWSQDSRNEKLFFGSGTQLSVL.

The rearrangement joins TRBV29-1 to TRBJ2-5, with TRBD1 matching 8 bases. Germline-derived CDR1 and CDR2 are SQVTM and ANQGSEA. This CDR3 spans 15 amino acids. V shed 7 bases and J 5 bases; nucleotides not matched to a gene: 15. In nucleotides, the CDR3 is TGCAGCGCGATACACCCGGACAGGGAGGAGGAGACCCAGTACTTC. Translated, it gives CSAIHPDREEETQYF.